Sequencing of this T cell receptor (beta chain) was carried out in a study of radiotherapy plus CTLA-4 blockade in lung cancer. Measured with immunoSEQ multiplex PCR; TCRdb has only the in-frame clones, and not every one. The data contain more than 75,000 clones, about 87% of them seen just once; the ten biggest clones take up less than 0.9%. Germline V CDR1 and CDR2: KGHSH, LQKENI. V dropped 0 bases and J dropped 12; count of bases not matched to a gene: 13. There are 16 residues in the CDR3. The sequence was collected from a human donor with non-small cell lung cancer who had stable disease on radiotherapy plus ipilimumab. This sample comprised peripheral blood, obtained from a patient treated with radiotherapy plus ipilimumab. The J gene is TRBJ2-1, the V gene TRBV18, with 8 bases identical to TRBD2. CDR3 amino acids: CASSPPGLGAPVGQFF. Here the CDR3 DNA reads TGTGCCAGCTCACCACCGGGACTAGGGGCCCCGGTGGGGCAGTTCTTC.